This T cell receptor (beta chain) was retrieved from a study of cytomegalovirus exposure and HLA in healthy donors. Study-wide points: Among TCR beta chains, those listed as cytomegalovirus-associated numbered 164.

Remarks on this clone: Its specificity is unknown.

V lost 1 base and J lost 5, with 5 bases in between. This CDR3 has 13 amino acids. CDR1 and CDR2 from the germline V gene are MNHNS and SASEGT. Clones were sequenced by immunoSEQ multiplex PCR, and TCRdb holds only the in-frame ones, with some missing. This sample has about 98,000 clones, with around 90% found just once. The donors were in the approximately 130-subject validation cohort; that cohort was separate from the approximately 670-subject first cohort. Sequenced material: PBMCs. The receptor comes from a woman between 25 and 40 years old in good health and CMV-seronegative. The rearrangement joins TRBV6-1 to TRBJ2-2; D is unclear. CDR3 nucleotides: TGTGCCAGCAGTGAAGGTAGAACCGGGGAGCTGTTTTTT. It specifies CASSEGRTGELFF.